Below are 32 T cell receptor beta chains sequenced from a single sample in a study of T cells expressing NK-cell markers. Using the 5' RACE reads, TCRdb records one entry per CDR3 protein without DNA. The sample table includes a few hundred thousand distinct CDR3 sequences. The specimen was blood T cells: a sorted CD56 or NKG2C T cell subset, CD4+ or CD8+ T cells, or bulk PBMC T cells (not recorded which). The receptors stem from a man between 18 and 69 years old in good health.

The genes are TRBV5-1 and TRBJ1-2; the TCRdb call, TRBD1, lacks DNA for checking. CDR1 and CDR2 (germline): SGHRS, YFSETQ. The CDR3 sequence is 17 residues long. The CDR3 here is CASSLGFLGQANYGYTF.

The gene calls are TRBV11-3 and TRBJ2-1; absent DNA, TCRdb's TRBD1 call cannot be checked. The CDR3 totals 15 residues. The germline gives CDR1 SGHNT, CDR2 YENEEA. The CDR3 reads CASSHRDRGAYEQFF. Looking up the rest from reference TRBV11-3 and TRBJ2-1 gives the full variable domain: EAGVVQSPRYKIIEKKQPVAFWCNPISGHNTLYWYLQNLGQGPELLIRYENEEAVDDSQLPKDRFSAERLKGVDSTLKIQPAELGDSAVYLCASSHRDRGAYEQFFGPGTRLTVL.

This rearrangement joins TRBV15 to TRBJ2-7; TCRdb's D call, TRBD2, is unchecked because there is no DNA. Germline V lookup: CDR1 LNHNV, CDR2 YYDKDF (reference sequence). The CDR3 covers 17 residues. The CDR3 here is CATSSRLAGGRVYEQYF.

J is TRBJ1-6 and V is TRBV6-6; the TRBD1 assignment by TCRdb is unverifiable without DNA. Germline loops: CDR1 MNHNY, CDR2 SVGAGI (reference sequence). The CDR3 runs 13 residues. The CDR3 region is CASSPIRDSPLHF.

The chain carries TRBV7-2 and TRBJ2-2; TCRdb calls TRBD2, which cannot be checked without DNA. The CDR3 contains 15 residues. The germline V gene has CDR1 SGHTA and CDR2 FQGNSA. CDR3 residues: CASSFLAVNTGELFF.

The CDR3 is CASSLSGVSFYNEQFF. V gene TRBV3-1 combines with J gene TRBJ2-1; checking the TCRdb D call of TRBD2 is not possible without DNA. This CDR3 is built from 16 residues. Per germline, CDR1 LGHDT and CDR2 YNNKEL (reference sequence).

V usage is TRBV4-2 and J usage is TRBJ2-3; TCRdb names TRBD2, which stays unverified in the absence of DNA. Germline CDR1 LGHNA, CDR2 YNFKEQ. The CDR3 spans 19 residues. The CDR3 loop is CASTDSLVSGGLGTDTQYF.

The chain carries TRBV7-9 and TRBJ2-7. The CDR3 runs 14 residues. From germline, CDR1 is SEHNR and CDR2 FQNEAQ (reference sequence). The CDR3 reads CASSLWPSSYEQYF.

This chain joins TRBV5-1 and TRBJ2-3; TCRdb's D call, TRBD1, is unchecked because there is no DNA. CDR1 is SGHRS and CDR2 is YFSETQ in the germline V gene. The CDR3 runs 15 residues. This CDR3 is CASSFGAGSTDTQYF.

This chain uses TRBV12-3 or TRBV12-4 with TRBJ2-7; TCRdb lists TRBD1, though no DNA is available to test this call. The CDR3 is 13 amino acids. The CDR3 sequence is CASRTGATYEQYF.

CDR3 region: CASTLSQALNYGYTF. The genes are TRBV28 and TRBJ1-2. The CDR3 is 15 residues long. Germline V gene data show CDR1 as MDHEN and CDR2 as SYDVKM.

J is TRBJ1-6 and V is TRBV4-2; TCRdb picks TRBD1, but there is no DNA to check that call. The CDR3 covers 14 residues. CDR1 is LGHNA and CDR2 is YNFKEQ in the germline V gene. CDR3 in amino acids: CASSIRDSNSPLHF.

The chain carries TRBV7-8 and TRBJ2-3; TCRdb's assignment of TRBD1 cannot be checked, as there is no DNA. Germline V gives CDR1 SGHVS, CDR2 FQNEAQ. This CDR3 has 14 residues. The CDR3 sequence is CASALSSLADTQYF.

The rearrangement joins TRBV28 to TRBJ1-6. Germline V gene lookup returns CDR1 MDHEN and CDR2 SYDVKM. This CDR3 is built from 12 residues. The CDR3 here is CASSLINSPLHF.

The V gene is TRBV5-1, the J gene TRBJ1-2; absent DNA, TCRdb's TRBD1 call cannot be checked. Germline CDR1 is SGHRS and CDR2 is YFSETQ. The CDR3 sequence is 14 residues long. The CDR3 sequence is CASSADSYFYGYTF.

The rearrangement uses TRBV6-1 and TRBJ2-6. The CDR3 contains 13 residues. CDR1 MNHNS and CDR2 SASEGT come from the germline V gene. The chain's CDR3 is CASNPSGANVLTF.

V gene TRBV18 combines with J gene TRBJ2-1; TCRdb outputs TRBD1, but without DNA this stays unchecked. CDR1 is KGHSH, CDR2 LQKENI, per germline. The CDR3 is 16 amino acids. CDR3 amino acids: CASSPTRDRDYNEQFF.

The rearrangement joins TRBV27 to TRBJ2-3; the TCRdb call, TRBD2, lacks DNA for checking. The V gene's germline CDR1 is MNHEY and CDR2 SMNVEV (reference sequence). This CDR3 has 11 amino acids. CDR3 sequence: CASSVRGTQYF.

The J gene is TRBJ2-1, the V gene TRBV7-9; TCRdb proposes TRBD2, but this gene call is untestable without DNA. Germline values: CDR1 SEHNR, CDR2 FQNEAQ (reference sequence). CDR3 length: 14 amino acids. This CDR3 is CASSWTSGQNEQFF. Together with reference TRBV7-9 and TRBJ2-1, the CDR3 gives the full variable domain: DTGVSQNPRHKITKRGQNVTFRCDPISEHNRLYWYRQTLGQGPEFLTYFQNEAQLEKSRLLSDRFSAERPKGSFSTLEIQRTEQGDSAMYLCASSWTSGQNEQFFGPGTRLTVL.

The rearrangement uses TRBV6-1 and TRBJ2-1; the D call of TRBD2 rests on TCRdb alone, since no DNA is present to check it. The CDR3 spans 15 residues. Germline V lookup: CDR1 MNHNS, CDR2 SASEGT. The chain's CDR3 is CASIGRGPSYNEQFF.

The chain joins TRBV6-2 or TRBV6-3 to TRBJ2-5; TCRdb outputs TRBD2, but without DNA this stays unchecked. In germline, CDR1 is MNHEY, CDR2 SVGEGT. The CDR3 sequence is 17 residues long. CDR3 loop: CASSKPGLEPLMETQYF.

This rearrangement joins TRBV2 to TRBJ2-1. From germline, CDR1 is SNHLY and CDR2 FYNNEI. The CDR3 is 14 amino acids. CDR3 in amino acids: CASSEYNQVHEQFF.

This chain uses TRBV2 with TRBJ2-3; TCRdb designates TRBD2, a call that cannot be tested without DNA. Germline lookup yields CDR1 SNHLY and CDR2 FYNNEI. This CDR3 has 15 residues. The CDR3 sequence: CASSGRSDSTDTQYF. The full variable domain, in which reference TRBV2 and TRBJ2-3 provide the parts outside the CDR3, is EPEVTQTPSHQVTQMGQEVILRCVPISNHLYFYWYRQILGQKVEFLVSFYNNEISEKSEIFDDQFSVERPDGSNFTLKIRSTKLEDSAMYFCASSGRSDSTDTQYFGPGTRLTVL.

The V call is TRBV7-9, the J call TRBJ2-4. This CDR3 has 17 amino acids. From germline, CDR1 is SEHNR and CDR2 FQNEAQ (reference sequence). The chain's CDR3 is CASSLGVLRLAKNIQYF.

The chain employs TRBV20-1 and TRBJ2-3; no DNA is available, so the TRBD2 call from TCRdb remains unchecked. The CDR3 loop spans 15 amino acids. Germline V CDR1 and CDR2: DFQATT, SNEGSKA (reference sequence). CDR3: CSAPDGAGTTDTQYF.

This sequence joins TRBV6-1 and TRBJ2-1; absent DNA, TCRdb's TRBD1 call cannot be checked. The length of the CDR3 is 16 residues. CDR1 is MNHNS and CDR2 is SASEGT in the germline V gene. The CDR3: CASSQTKGQGYNEQFF.

This CDR3 is CASSEVGGYIQYF. The chain couples TRBV2 to TRBJ2-4; the TCRdb call, TRBD1, lacks DNA for checking. The germline CDR1 and CDR2 sequences are SNHLY and FYNNEI. The CDR3 sequence is 13 residues long. The variable domain in full, with the rest retrieved from reference TRBV2 and TRBJ2-4, is EPEVTQTPSHQVTQMGQEVILRCVPISNHLYFYWYRQILGQKVEFLVSFYNNEISEKSEIFDDQFSVERPDGSNFTLKIRSTKLEDSAMYFCASSEVGGYIQYFGAGTRLSVL.

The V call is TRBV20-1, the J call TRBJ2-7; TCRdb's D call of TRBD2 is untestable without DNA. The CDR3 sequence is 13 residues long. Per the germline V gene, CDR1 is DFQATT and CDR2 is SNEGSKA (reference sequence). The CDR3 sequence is CSAPGTSHYEQYF.

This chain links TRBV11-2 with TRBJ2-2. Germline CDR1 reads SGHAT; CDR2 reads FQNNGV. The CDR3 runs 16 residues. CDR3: CASSPRLSFGSGELFF.

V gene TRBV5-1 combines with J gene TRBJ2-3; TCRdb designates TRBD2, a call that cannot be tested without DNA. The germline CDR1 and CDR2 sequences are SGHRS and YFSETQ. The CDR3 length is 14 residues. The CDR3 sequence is CASRISGSTDTQYF. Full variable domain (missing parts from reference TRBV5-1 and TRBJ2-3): KAGVTQTPRYLIKTRGQQVTLSCSPISGHRSVSWYQQTPGQGLQFLFEYFSETQRNKGNFPGRFSGRQFSNSRSEMNVSTLELGDSALYLCASRISGSTDTQYFGPGTRLTVL.

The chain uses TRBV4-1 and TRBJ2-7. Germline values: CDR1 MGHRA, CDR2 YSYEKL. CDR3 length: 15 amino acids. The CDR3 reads CASSQDLGLSRLQYF.

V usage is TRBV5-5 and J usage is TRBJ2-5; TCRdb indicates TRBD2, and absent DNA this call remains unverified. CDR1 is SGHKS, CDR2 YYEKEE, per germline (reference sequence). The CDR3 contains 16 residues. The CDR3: CASSPSLGSGSETQYF.